The 25 T cell receptor beta chains below come from one sample, sequenced in a study of CXCR3-negative and CXCR3-positive naive CD8 T cells. Which antigens these TCRs recognize remains unknown. Each TRB cDNA library was prepared by 5' RACE (with UMI labels). Using the 5' RACE reads, TCRdb records one entry per CDR3 protein without DNA. The data include some 150,000 distinct CDR3 sequences; the top ten clones carry approximately 0.28%. General observations from the study: Researchers report that CXCR3-positive naive cells carry more hydrophobic TRB CDR3s than CXCR3-negative naive cells.

Sequencing used naive CXCR3+ CD8+ T cells from blood. The subset: CD45RO-CCR7+CD27+CD95- naive CD8+ T cells expressing CXCR3 (TNR3+). The source is a human donor in good health. Some clones in this sample may be carry-over from other donors' samples.

The V and J genes are TRBV11-2 and TRBJ2-1; TCRdb's assignment of TRBD2 cannot be checked, as there is no DNA. Germline V gene sequence: CDR1 SGHAT, CDR2 FQNNGV. The CDR3 runs to 13 residues. CDR3 sequence reads: CASSFGTSYEQFF.

The chain employs TRBV7-9 and TRBJ2-3; TCRdb proposes TRBD1, but this gene call is untestable without DNA. The CDR3 is 17 residues long. Germline V CDR1 and CDR2: SEHNR, FQNEAQ (reference sequence). The CDR3 loop is CASSPNTGSPVADTQYF.

V gene TRBV18 combines with J gene TRBJ2-3. Germline V gene data show CDR1 as KGHSH and CDR2 as LQKENI. This CDR3 has 16 residues. CDR3 amino acids: CASSPPLATITDTQYF.

The chain has TRBV24-1 and TRBJ2-1; TCRdb calls TRBD1, which cannot be checked without DNA. This CDR3 has 13 amino acids. In germline, CDR1 is KGHDR, CDR2 SFDVKD. The CDR3 sequence is CATSDTGHNEQFF.

The gene calls are TRBV7-2 and TRBJ2-5; the TRBD2 assignment by TCRdb is unverifiable without DNA. Germline assignment: CDR1 SGHTA and CDR2 FQGNSA. CDR3 length equals 16 residues. The CDR3 loop reads CASSLRVGFPPETQYF.

This chain uses TRBV28 with TRBJ2-7; as DNA is missing, the TRBD1 call by TCRdb cannot be tested. Germline V gene sequence: CDR1 MDHEN, CDR2 SYDVKM. The CDR3 length is 19 residues. The CDR3 reads CASSSSYGPGTAKPYEQYF.

This chain links TRBV27 with TRBJ2-3; TCRdb calls TRBD1, which cannot be checked without DNA. This CDR3 is 18 amino acids long. CDR1 and CDR2 from the germline V gene are MNHEY and SMNVEV (reference sequence). CDR3: CASSFGTGDVVITDTQYF.

The V and J genes are TRBV29-1 and TRBJ1-1; TCRdb reports TRBD1, a call that lacks DNA to check it against. Per the germline V gene, CDR1 is SQVTM and CDR2 is ANQGSEA. The CDR3 has 12 amino acids. The CDR3 here is CSVGGRDTEAFF. The entire variable domain, with the rest obtained from reference TRBV29-1 and TRBJ1-1, is as follows: SAVISQKPSRDICQRGTSLTIQCQVDSQVTMMFWYRQQPGQSLTLIATANQGSEATYESGFVIDKFPISRPNLTFSTLTVSNMSPEDSSIYLCSVGGRDTEAFFGQGTRLTVV.

V gene TRBV12-3 or TRBV12-4 combines with J gene TRBJ2-1. CDR3 length: 13 amino acids. CDR3 region: CASSLALGNEQFF.

This chain connects TRBV18 to TRBJ2-7; as DNA is missing, the TRBD1 call by TCRdb cannot be tested. This CDR3 has 13 residues. The germline V gene encodes CDR1 KGHSH and CDR2 LQKENI. CDR3 sequence reads: CASSPAGPWEQYF.

This chain uses TRBV14 with TRBJ2-1. This CDR3 region has 12 residues. Germline CDR1 reads SGHDN; CDR2 reads FVKESK. CDR3 loop: CASSQWHNEQFF. Filled out from reference TRBV14 and TRBJ2-1, the complete variable domain reads EAGVTQFPSHSVIEKGQTVTLRCDPISGHDNLYWYRRVMGKEIKFLLHFVKESKQDESGMPNNRFLAERTGGTYSTLKVQPAELEDSGVYFCASSQWHNEQFFGPGTRLTVL.

V is TRBV3-1 and J is TRBJ2-7; TCRdb returns TRBD1, unconfirmable since there is no DNA. This CDR3 is built from 14 residues. Germline values: CDR1 LGHDT, CDR2 YNNKEL (reference sequence). The CDR3 loop is CASSQGSRSYEQYF.

The V gene is TRBV5-1, the J gene TRBJ1-4; with no DNA, the TCRdb D assignment of TRBD1 cannot be verified. CDR1 and CDR2 from the germline V gene are SGHRS and YFSETQ. This CDR3 has 15 amino acids. Here the CDR3 reads CASSSPGTPDEKLFF.

V and J are TRBV7-9 and TRBJ2-7; TCRdb proposes TRBD1, but this gene call is untestable without DNA. This CDR3 contains 14 residues. Germline lookup yields CDR1 SEHNR and CDR2 FQNEAQ (reference sequence). CDR3 sequence: CASRSGTGTYEQYF.

This chain links TRBV20-1 with TRBJ2-7; TCRdb names TRBD1, which stays unverified in the absence of DNA. The CDR3 has 13 residues. The germline V gene encodes CDR1 DFQATT and CDR2 SNEGSKA (reference sequence). CDR3 region: CSASGMDFYEQYF.

The chain carries TRBV20-1 and TRBJ1-2. The CDR3 covers 11 residues. Germline loops: CDR1 DFQATT, CDR2 SNEGSKA (reference sequence). The CDR3 region is CSASFGGLNTF.

The chain recombines TRBV12-3 or TRBV12-4 with TRBJ2-3. This CDR3 comprises 14 residues. This chain's CDR3 is CASSLSFGVHTQYF.

The V gene is TRBV7-6, the J gene TRBJ1-1. CDR3 size: 16 residues. CDR1 and CDR2 from the germline V gene are SGHVS and FNYEAQ. The CDR3 reads CASSFLRLEEGTEAFF.

The V call is TRBV5-4, the J call TRBJ2-5; the TCRdb call, TRBD1, lacks DNA for checking. The CDR3 has 13 residues. CDR1 is SGHNT and CDR2 is YYREEE in the germline V gene (reference sequence). The CDR3 here is CASSLRDGETQYF.

The gene calls are TRBV28 and TRBJ2-7; with no DNA, the TCRdb D assignment of TRBD2 cannot be verified. Germline V CDR1 and CDR2: MDHEN, SYDVKM. The CDR3 totals 15 residues. The CDR3 loop is CASSMIGLAGVEQYF.

V usage is TRBV7-6 and J usage is TRBJ1-1; there is no DNA to check the TCRdb D call of TRBD1. The CDR3 is 17 residues long. Per the germline V gene, CDR1 is SGHVS and CDR2 is FNYEAQ. CDR3 residues: CASSQLGGGLSGTEAFF.

V usage is TRBV27 and J usage is TRBJ2-3; TCRdb proposes TRBD1, but this gene call is untestable without DNA. Germline-derived CDR1 and CDR2 are MNHEY and SMNVEV (reference sequence). The CDR3 has 14 residues. CDR3 protein: CASSLLDRAFEKYF.

This rearrangement joins TRBV25-1 to TRBJ2-2. The CDR3 contains 13 residues. Germline V gene sequence: CDR1 MGHDK, CDR2 SYGVNS. CDR3 sequence: CASSLGITGELFF.

This rearrangement joins TRBV11-2 to TRBJ2-5; the TCRdb call, TRBD2, lacks DNA for checking. The CDR3 spans 17 residues. Germline lookup yields CDR1 SGHAT and CDR2 FQNNGV. CDR3 residues: CASSLALDMPYQETQYF.

This rearrangement joins TRBV28 to TRBJ2-1; TCRdb lists TRBD1, though no DNA is available to test this call. The CDR3 contains 12 residues. Per the germline V gene, CDR1 is MDHEN and CDR2 is SYDVKM. The CDR3 is CATRQGSNEQFF.